A selection of T cell receptor beta chains follows, all from one sample in a study of blood T cell repertoires in COVID-19. The assay was immunoSEQ multiplex PCR, and TCRdb's table has in-frame clones only and misses some. Here the sample spans roughly 200,000 clones, more than 85% being singletons. Source material: peripheral blood. Receptors were obtained from a man aged 55 to 70 with acute or convalescent COVID-19. Both conserved end residues are part of each CDR3. The order of the fields is D gene, J gene, clone size, V gene, CDR3 length, CDR3 DNA, CDR3 protein. A D gene is named only where the DNA matches it firmly. Clone size appears in some rows only: once, few, many, or a class for an expanded clone.

>TRBD1|TRBJ1-4|.|TRBV11-2|14
TGTGCCAGCAGCCGGACAGGTTCGAATGAAAAACTGTTTTTT
CASSRTGSNEKLFF
>.|TRBJ1-6|.|TRBV6-5|14
TGTGCCAGCAGTTACCGTCAGGGCGGATCACCCCTCCACTTT
CASSYRQGGSPLHF
>TRBD1|TRBJ1-1|.|TRBV7-2|17
TGTGCCAGCAGCCAGCGCCTGCCAGGGGGCGTGGGCACTGAAGCTTTCTTT
CASSQRLPGGVGTEAFF
>TRBD2|TRBJ2-5|.|TRBV4-1|17
TGCGCCAGCCATTTCCCACTAGCGGGGGCCGTACAAGAGACCCAGTACTTC
CASHFPLAGAVQETQYF
>TRBD1|TRBJ1-4|once|TRBV19|15
TGTGCCAGTAGTATCGGACAGGGGCTAGGCGAAAAACTGTTTTTT
CASSIGQGLGEKLFF
>TRBD1|TRBJ1-2|.|TRBV6-2/TRBV6-3|15
TGTGCCAGCACCCCACGGGACAGGGAATACTATGGCTACACCTTC
CASTPRDREYYGYTF
>TRBD1|TRBJ2-1|.|TRBV2|15
TGTGCCAGCAGCCTACAGGGGATGTCCTACAATGAGCAGTTCTTC
CASSLQGMSYNEQFF
>.|TRBJ2-2|.|TRBV9|15
TGTGCCAGCAGCGCAACCGGCGGGAACACCGGGGAGCTGTTTTTT
CASSATGGNTGELFF
>.|TRBJ2-7|.|TRBV5-1|14
TGCGCCAGCAGCCCAATGGACGGGGCCTACGAGCAGTACTTC
CASSPMDGAYEQYF
>TRBD2|TRBJ2-1|.|TRBV4-1|19
TGCGCCAGCAGCCAAACACGACTAGCGGGGGGCTCTCTATACAATGAGCAGTTCTTC
CASSQTRLAGGSLYNEQFF
>.|TRBJ2-3|.|TRBV2|13
TGTGCCAGCACATGGACTAGCACAGATACGCAGTATTTT
CASTWTSTDTQYF
>TRBD2|TRBJ2-1|.|TRBV5-1|16
TGCGCCAGCAGCTTGGATAGCGGGGGGGCCTACAATGAGCAGTTCTTC
CASSLDSGGAYNEQFF